This T cell receptor beta chain was retrieved from a study of CD8+CD57+ T cells in acquired aplastic anemia. About the study: The study obtained an average of 3.2 ug of DNA from sorted CD4+ and CD8+ cells.

This clonotype was detected many times. What it recognizes is unknown. Trimming pared 1 base from V and 6 bases from J, leaving 11 bases between. The CDR3 extends over 15 amino acids. Per germline, CDR1 SGHKS and CDR2 YYEKEE (reference sequence). Genomic DNA was employed as the template in profiling TCR beta VDJ and CDR3. TCRdb reanalysed the reads using MiXCR and keeps one entry per CDR3 protein. The sample lists 200,000 or so distinct CDR3 sequences; approximately 51% were seen once. Individuals selected for sequencing had exhibited CD8+CD57+ cell expansion on flow cytometry. Patients had not yet gotten any therapy when their blood was taken for sampling. Overall study findings and caveats: Significant differences in CD8+ Simpson's diversity were not observed between patients and controls.

The TCR sequence derives from a human donor with aplastic anemia. The gene calls are TRBV5-5 and TRBJ1-6; tentative D call: TRBD1 (6 bases). The sample was sorted CD4+, CD8+, or CD8+CD57+ T cells (not recorded which) from PBMCs. CDR3 nucleotide sequence: TGTGCCAGCAGCTTGAGGACAGATCCTAATTCACCCCTCCACTTT. Its translation is CASSLRTDPNSPLHF.